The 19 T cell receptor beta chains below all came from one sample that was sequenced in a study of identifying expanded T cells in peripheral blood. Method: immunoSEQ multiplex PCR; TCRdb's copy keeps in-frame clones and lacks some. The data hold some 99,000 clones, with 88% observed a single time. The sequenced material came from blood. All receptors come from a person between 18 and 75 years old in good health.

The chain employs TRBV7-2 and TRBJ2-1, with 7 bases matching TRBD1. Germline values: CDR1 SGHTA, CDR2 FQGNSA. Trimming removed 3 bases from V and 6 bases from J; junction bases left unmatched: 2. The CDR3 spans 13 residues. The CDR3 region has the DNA TGTGCCAGCAGCTTGACAGGGCTCAATGAGCAGTTCTTC. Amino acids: CASSLTGLNEQFF.

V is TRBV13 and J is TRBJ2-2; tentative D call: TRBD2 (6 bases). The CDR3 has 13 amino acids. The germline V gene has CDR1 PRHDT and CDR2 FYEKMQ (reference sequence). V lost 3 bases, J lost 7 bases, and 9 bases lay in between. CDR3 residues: CASSFQGGGELFF. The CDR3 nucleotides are TGTGCCAGCAGCTTCCAGGGAGGCGGGGAGCTGTTTTTT. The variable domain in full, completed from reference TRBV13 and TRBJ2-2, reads AAGVIQSPRHLIKEKRETATLKCYPIPRHDTVYWYQQGPGQDPQFLISFYEKMQSDKGSIPDRFSAQQFSDYHSELNMSSLELGDSALYFCASSFQGGGELFFGEGSRLTVL.

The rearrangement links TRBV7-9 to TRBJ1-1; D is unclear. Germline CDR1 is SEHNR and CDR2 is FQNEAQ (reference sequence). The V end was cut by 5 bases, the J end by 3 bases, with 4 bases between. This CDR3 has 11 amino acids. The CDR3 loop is CASSVDTEAFF. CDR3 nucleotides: TGTGCCAGCAGCGTTGACACTGAAGCTTTCTTT.

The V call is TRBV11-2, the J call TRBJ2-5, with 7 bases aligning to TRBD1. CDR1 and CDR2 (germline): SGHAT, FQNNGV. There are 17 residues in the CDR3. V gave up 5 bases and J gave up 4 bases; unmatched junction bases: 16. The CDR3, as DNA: TGTGCCAGCAGCCCCGGGACAGCCCAGGGCCGTGGAGAGACCCAGTACTTC. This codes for CASSPGTAQGRGETQYF.

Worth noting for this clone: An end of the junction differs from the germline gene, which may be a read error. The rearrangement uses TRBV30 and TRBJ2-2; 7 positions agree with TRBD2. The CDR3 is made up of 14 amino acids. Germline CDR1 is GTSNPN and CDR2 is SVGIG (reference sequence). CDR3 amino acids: CAWRGLAEHRGAVF. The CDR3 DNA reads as TGTGCCTGGAGGGGTCTAGCGGAACACCGGGGAGCTGTTTTT.

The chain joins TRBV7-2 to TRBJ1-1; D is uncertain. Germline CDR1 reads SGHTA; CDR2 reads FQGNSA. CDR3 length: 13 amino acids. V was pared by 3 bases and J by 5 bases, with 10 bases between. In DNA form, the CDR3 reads TGTGCCAGCAGCTTCTCGTCTGGGACTGAAGCTTTCTTT. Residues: CASSFSSGTEAFF.

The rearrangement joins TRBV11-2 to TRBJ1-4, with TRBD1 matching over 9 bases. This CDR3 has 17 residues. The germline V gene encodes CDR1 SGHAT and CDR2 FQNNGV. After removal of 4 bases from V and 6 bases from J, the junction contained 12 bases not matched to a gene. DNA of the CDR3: TGTGCCAGCAGCTCGAGAGGGGGACAGGGTTTATATGAAAAACTGTTTTTT. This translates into CASSSRGGQGLYEKLFF.

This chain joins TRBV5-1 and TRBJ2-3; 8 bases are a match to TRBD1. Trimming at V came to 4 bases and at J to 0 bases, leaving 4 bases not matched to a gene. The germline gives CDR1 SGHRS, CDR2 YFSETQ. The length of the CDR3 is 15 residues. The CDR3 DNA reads TGCGCCAGCAGCCCGACAGGGGATAGCACAGATACGCAGTATTTT. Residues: CASSPTGDSTDTQYF.

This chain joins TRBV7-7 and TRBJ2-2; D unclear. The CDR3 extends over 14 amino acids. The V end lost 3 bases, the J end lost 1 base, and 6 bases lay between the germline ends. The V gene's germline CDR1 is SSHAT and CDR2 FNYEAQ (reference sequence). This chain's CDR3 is CASSFSENTGELFF. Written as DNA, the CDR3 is TGTGCCAGCAGCTTCTCTGAGAACACCGGGGAGCTGTTTTTT.

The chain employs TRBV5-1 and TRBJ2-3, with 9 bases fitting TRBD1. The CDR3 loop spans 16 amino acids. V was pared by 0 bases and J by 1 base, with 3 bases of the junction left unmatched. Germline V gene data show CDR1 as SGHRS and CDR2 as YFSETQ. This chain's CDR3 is CASSLGDRVGTDTQYF. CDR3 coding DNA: TGCGCCAGCAGCTTGGGGGACAGGGTCGGCACAGATACGCAGTATTTT.

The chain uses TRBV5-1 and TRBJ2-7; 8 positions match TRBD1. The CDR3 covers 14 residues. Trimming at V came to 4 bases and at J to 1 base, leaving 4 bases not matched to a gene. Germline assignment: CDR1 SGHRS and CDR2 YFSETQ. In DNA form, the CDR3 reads TGCGCCAGCAGCACTGACAGGGGTTCCTACGAGCAGTACTTC. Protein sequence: CASSTDRGSYEQYF.

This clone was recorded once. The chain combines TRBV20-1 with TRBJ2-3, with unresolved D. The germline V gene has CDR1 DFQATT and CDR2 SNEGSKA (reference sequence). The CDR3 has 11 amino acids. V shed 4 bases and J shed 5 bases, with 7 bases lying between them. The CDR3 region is CSANAEDTQYF. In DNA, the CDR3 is TGCAGTGCTAACGCAGAAGATACGCAGTATTTT.

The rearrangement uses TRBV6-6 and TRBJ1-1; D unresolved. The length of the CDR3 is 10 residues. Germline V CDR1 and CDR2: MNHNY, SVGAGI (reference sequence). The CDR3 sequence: CATAFGEAFF. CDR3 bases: TGTGCTACCGCTTTTGGGGAAGCTTTCTTT.

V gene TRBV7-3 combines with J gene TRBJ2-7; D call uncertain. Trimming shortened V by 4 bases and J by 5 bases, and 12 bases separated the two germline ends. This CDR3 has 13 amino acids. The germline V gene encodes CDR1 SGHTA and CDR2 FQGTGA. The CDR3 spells CASSYSGGNEQYF. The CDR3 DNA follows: TGTGCCAGCAGCTACTCGGGTGGGAACGAGCAGTACTTC.

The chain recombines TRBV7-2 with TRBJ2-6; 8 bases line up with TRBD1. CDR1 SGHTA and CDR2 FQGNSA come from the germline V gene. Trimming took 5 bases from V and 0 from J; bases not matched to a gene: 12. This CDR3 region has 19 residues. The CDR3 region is CASSPPNRDRTSGANVLTF. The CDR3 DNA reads TGTGCCAGCAGCCCCCCCAACCGGGACAGGACCTCTGGGGCCAACGTCCTGACTTTC.

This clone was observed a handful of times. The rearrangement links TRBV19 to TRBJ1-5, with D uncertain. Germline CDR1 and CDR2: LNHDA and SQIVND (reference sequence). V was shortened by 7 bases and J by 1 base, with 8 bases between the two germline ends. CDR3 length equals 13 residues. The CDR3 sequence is CASTRTSNQPQHF. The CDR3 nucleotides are TGTGCCAGTACCCGCACGAGCAATCAGCCCCAGCATTTT.

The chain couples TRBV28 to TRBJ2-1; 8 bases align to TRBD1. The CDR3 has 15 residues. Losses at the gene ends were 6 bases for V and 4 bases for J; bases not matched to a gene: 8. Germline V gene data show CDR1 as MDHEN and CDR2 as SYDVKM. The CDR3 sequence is CASRAPGGAYNEQFF. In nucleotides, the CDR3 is TGTGCCAGCAGGGCCCCAGGGGGCGCATACAATGAGCAGTTCTTC.

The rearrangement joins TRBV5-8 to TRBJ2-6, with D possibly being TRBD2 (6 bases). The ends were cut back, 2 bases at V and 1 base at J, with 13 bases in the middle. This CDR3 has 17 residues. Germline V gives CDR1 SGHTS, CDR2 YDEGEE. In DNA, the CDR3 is TGTGCCAGCAGCTTACAGGCTAGCGTTTCTGGGGCCAACGTCCTGACTTTC. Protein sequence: CASSLQASVSGANVLTF.

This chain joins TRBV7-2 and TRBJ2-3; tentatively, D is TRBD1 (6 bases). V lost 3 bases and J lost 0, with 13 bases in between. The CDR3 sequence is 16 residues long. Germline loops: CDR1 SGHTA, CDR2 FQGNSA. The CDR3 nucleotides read TGTGCCAGCAGCTTGGGCCCTAGGGGGAGCACAGATACGCAGTATTTT. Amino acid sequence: CASSLGPRGSTDTQYF.